The 27 T cell receptor beta chains given below trace back to one sample, sequenced in a study of blood T cells in healthy people across ages. Next came a second PCR, run for about 6 to 11 cycles, which used a sample-barcoded 5' primer along with a J-beta primer mix. TCRdb re-derived calls from the 5' RACE reads in MiXCR, one entry per CDR3 protein. The table includes some 1.6 million distinct CDR3 sequences, roughly 30% detected once. Material for sequencing was blood. Receptors were obtained from a woman under 40 in good health.

In its sample, this clonotype was seen a few times. The J gene is TRBJ1-5, the V gene TRBV12-3 or TRBV12-4, with 11 nucleotides matching TRBD1. This CDR3 has 16 residues. Trimming at V came to 2 bases and at J to 3 bases, leaving 3 bases not matched to a gene. In DNA form, the CDR3 reads TGTGCCAGCAGTTTAAGGACAGGGGGCCTCAATCAGCCCCAGCATTTT. It encodes CASSLRTGGLNQPQHF.

V and J are TRBV27 and TRBJ2-3, with D uncertain. The ends were cut back, 0 bases at V and 9 bases at J, with 19 bases in the middle. Germline assignment: CDR1 MNHEY and CDR2 SMNVEV (reference sequence). The CDR3 loop spans 16 amino acids. The CDR3 region has the DNA TGTGCCAGCAGTTTATCCCCGTCCGGATTTGTGAGGACGCAGTATTTT. It specifies CASSLSPSGFVRTQYF.

This clonotype has only a few counts. V and J are TRBV2 and TRBJ2-5; maybe TRBD2 (7 bases). The CDR3 has 15 residues. CDR1 is SNHLY, CDR2 FYNNEI, per germline. V shed 3 bases and J shed 5 bases, with 16 bases lying between them. CDR3 in amino acids: CASSDDAGAGETQYF. In DNA form, the CDR3 reads TGTGCCAGCAGTGACGACGCGGGGGCAGGGGAGACCCAGTACTTC.

The chain recombines TRBV7-2 with TRBJ2-5, with TRBD2 matching 9 bases. This CDR3 is 14 amino acids long. Germline V gene lookup returns CDR1 SGHTA and CDR2 FQGNSA. The J segment lost 7 bases and the V segment lost 3 bases, leaving 6 bases of the junction unmatched. CDR3 sequence reads: CASSLLAGRGTQYF. CDR3 in DNA: TGTGCCAGCAGCTTGCTAGCGGGAAGGGGGACCCAGTACTTC.

The rearrangement uses TRBV7-2 and TRBJ1-1; D might be TRBD1 (5 bases). This CDR3 is built from 14 residues. V lost 5 bases to trimming and J lost 4 bases, with 14 bases between them. Germline V CDR1 and CDR2: SGHTA, FQGNSA. The CDR3 DNA is TGTGCCAGCAGCCCTGGGGCAGGGATCACTGAAGCTTTCTTT. This codes for CASSPGAGITEAFF. The variable domain in full, completed from reference TRBV7-2 and TRBJ1-1, reads GAGVSQSPSNKVTEKGKDVELRCDPISGHTALYWYRQSLGQGLEFLIYFQGNSAPDKSGLPSDRFSAERTGGSVSTLTIQRTQQEDSAVYLCASSPGAGITEAFFGQGTRLTVV.

This chain links TRBV6-4 with TRBJ1-4, with 9 bases aligning to TRBD1. The CDR3 spans 15 residues. The germline V gene has CDR1 MRHNA and CDR2 SNTAGT. V dropped 6 bases and J dropped 7; count of bases not matched to a gene: 9. The CDR3 protein is CASRHTGGQGEKLFF. The CDR3 DNA reads as TGTGCCAGCAGGCATACAGGGGGCCAAGGTGAAAAACTGTTTTTT.

Comments on this clonotype: Germline is not matched at one junction end, which may reflect a read error. The chain recombines TRBV5-1 with TRBJ1-2; 8 bases agree with TRBD1. The CDR3 loop spans 14 amino acids. CDR1 and CDR2 from the germline V gene are SGHRS and YFSETQ. CDR3 region: CASSPTGVGYGHTF. Written as DNA, the CDR3 is TGCGCCAGCAGCCCGACAGGGGTTGGCTATGGCCACACCTTC.

Concerning this clonotype itself: Mismatch with germline at one junction end may stem from a read error. The chain joins TRBV20-1 to TRBJ1-6; D is ambiguous. CDR3 length equals 13 residues. Germline CDR1 and CDR2: DFQATT and SNEGSKA (reference sequence). CDR3 nucleotide sequence: TGCAGGGCTAAACCCTGGACTAGTTCACCCCTCCACTTT. Translating gives CRAKPWTSSPLHF.

This clonotype was detected a few times. The chain couples TRBV5-1 to TRBJ1-1; D may be TRBD1 (5 bases). The V end lost 0 bases, the J end lost 5 bases, and 11 bases lay between the germline ends. CDR3 length: 14 amino acids. Looked up from germline, CDR1 is SGHRS and CDR2 is YFSETQ. The CDR3 sequence is CASSLVGVVTEAFF. CDR3 DNA: TGCGCCAGCAGCTTGGTAGGGGTAGTTACTGAAGCTTTCTTT.

This clonotype appeared a few times. V gene TRBV12-3 or TRBV12-4 combines with J gene TRBJ2-7; TRBD1 agrees at 8 bases. J was trimmed by 5 bases and V by 6 bases; bases with no gene match: 9. This CDR3 has 14 amino acids. The CDR3: CASSPTGGQDEQYF. Here the CDR3 DNA reads TGTGCCAGCAGCCCTACAGGGGGGCAGGACGAGCAGTACTTC.

The rearrangement uses TRBV20-1 and TRBJ2-6; D is possibly TRBD1 or TRBD2 (5 bases each). Germline V gene lookup returns CDR1 DFQATT and CDR2 SNEGSKA (reference sequence). The V end was cut by 5 bases, the J end by 0 bases, with 20 bases between. The CDR3 loop spans 18 amino acids. CDR3 protein: CSAVPPTGTRSGANVLTF. The CDR3 coding sequence is TGCAGTGCTGTACCTCCCACCGGGACCCGCTCTGGGGCCAACGTCCTGACTTTC.

This clonotype was detected many times. This rearrangement joins TRBV20-1 to TRBJ2-4; D uncertain. The CDR3 length is 16 residues. CDR1 and CDR2 from the germline V gene are DFQATT and SNEGSKA (reference sequence). V was trimmed by 0 bases and J by 5 bases, leaving 17 bases between them. In DNA, the CDR3 is TGCAGTGCTAGAGATTTCCGGTCGGATTCCGAAAACATTCAGTACTTC. It is translated as CSARDFRSDSENIQYF.

The J gene is TRBJ2-7, the V gene TRBV2; 7 bases map to TRBD2. The CDR3 length is 12 residues. CDR1 and CDR2 from the germline V gene are SNHLY and FYNNEI. Trimming at V came to 5 bases and at J to 6 bases, leaving 4 bases not matched to a gene. This CDR3 reads CASSWGGTEQYF. The CDR3, as DNA: TGTGCCAGCAGTTGGGGGGGGACCGAGCAGTACTTC. The full variable domain, its missing parts supplied by reference TRBV2 and TRBJ2-7, is EPEVTQTPSHQVTQMGQEVILRCVPISNHLYFYWYRQILGQKVEFLVSFYNNEISEKSEIFDDQFSVERPDGSNFTLKIRSTKLEDSAMYFCASSWGGTEQYFGPGTRLTVT.

The CDR3 sequence: CASSGGTADEQYF. DNA for the CDR3: TGTGCCAGCTCAGGGGGGACAGCGGACGAGCAGTACTTC. This chain joins TRBV18 and TRBJ2-7, with D perhaps TRBD1 (7 bases). The CDR3 has 13 residues. Germline CDR1 KGHSH, CDR2 LQKENI. V was pared by 5 bases and J by 5 bases, with 13 bases between.

This clonotype has just a few counts. The V and J genes are TRBV27 and TRBJ2-7; tentative D call: TRBD1 (6 bases). From germline, CDR1 is MNHEY and CDR2 SMNVEV (reference sequence). This CDR3 is built from 15 residues. V lost 5 bases and J 3 bases, leaving 17 bases between the germline ends. This CDR3 is CASSNAGTPIYEQYF. The CDR3 coding sequence is TGTGCCAGCAGTAATGCCGGGACACCTATCTACGAGCAGTACTTC.

This sequence joins TRBV2 and TRBJ2-1, with D perhaps matching TRBD2 (5 bases). Germline-derived CDR1 and CDR2 are SNHLY and FYNNEI. The CDR3 has 14 amino acids. Trimming removed 6 bases at V and 8 bases at J, with 17 bases between. CDR3: CASRERMGVDEQFF. The CDR3 DNA follows: TGTGCCAGCAGAGAGAGGATGGGAGTCGATGAGCAGTTCTTC.

This clonotype was found many times. This chain joins TRBV10-3 and TRBJ2-1, with 9 positions matching TRBD2. Germline trimming cut 10 bases from V and 4 bases from J; bases unmatched to any gene: 5. Germline CDR1 reads ENHRY; CDR2 reads SYGVKD. The CDR3 spans 13 residues. CDR3 DNA sequence: TGTGCCACTGCGGGGGGGCAATACAATGAGCAGTTCTTC. Protein product: CATAGGQYNEQFF.

As DNA, the CDR3 is TGCAGTGCTAGACCCCGGGGGCGCTTGAACGAGCAGTACTTC. This translates into CSARPRGRLNEQYF. The chain has TRBV20-1 and TRBJ2-7; D could derive from TRBD1 or TRBD2 (6 bases each). V shed 2 bases and J shed 5 bases, with 16 bases lying between them. Germline V gives CDR1 DFQATT, CDR2 SNEGSKA (reference sequence). The CDR3 is 14 residues long.

The J gene is TRBJ2-7, the V gene TRBV6-4, with a possible D match to TRBD1 (10 bases). Germline values: CDR1 MRHNA, CDR2 SNTAGT. This CDR3 has 20 amino acids. V lost 1 base and J lost 4, with 29 bases in between. The CDR3 DNA reads as TGTGCCAGCAGTGACTGGGACAGGGGAAGTGGACTAGCGAGGAAGTACGAGCAGTACTTC. Translated: CASSDWDRGSGLARKYEQYF.

The chain carries TRBV5-5 and TRBJ1-1, with unresolved D. CDR1 and CDR2 from the germline V gene are SGHKS and YYEKEE (reference sequence). The CDR3 totals 13 residues. The V and J ends lost 1 base and 7 bases respectively, with 11 bases between them. The DNA for the CDR3 is TGTGCCAGCAGCTTGCAGAGCTACGATGAAGCTTTCTTT. It yields the protein CASSLQSYDEAFF.

To note about this clonotype: A much larger clone differs by one base, so this may be a read error. The V gene is TRBV6-2 or TRBV6-3, the J gene TRBJ1-5; possibly TRBD1 for D (6 bases). The CDR3 is 12 residues long. The germline gives CDR1 MNHEY, CDR2 SVGEGT. CDR3 DNA: TGTGTTTCGCGGGGGGCAAATCAGCCCCAGCATTTT. It translates to CVSRGANQPQHF.

This clonotype came up a few times. The V call is TRBV4-1, the J call TRBJ1-5, with TRBD1 as a possible D gene (6 bases). This CDR3 contains 17 residues. V was cut by 1 base and J by 2 bases, with 15 bases left in between. The germline V gene has CDR1 MGHRA and CDR2 YSYEKL. The CDR3: CASSQVRGQIGNQPQHF. The CDR3 region has the DNA TGCGCCAGCAGCCAAGTGAGGGGACAAATAGGCAATCAGCCCCAGCATTTT.

This clonotype was picked up many times. The J gene is TRBJ2-2, the V gene TRBV4-1, with D perhaps TRBD2 (7 bases). Trimming shortened V by 7 bases and J by 4 bases, and 22 bases separated the two germline ends. This CDR3 has 17 amino acids. Germline lookup yields CDR1 MGHRA and CDR2 YSYEKL. CDR3 loop: CASTLRAGASVTGELFF. CDR3 DNA sequence: TGCGCCAGCACCCTAAGGGCGGGGGCCTCGGTCACCGGGGAGCTGTTTTTT.

This clonotype was counted many times. The genes are TRBV20-1 and TRBJ2-3, with 8 nucleotides matching TRBD2. There are 14 residues in the CDR3. V gave up 3 bases and J gave up 3 bases; unmatched junction bases: 5. Germline CDR1 and CDR2: DFQATT and SNEGSKA (reference sequence). CDR3 sequence reads: CSASGGAETDTQYF. The CDR3 DNA sequence: TGCAGTGCTAGCGGGGGGGCGGAGACAGATACGCAGTATTTT.

V is TRBV7-2 and J is TRBJ2-7; TRBD1 agrees at 7 bases. Germline CDR1 reads SGHTA; CDR2 reads FQGNSA. This CDR3 region has 14 residues. After removal of 3 bases from V and 2 bases from J, the junction contained 4 bases not matched to a gene. In nucleotides, the CDR3 is TGTGCCAGCAGCTTCGACAGGGCTGCCTACGAGCAGTACTTC. Translating it yields CASSFDRAAYEQYF.

The chain uses TRBV5-5 and TRBJ1-1, with D possibly being TRBD1 (6 bases). Germline V gene lookup returns CDR1 SGHKS and CDR2 YYEKEE (reference sequence). V lost 4 bases to trimming and J lost 1 base, with 17 bases between them. There are 16 residues in the CDR3. The CDR3 here is CASSQGLLGANTEAFF. The DNA of the CDR3 is TGTGCCAGCAGCCAGGGACTTTTGGGGGCGAACACTGAAGCTTTCTTT.

The chain joins TRBV20-1 to TRBJ1-2; D call uncertain. Between the trimmed V and J ends, which lost 0 bases and 8 bases, there was a span of 16 bases. The V gene's germline CDR1 is DFQATT and CDR2 SNEGSKA (reference sequence). The CDR3 has 14 amino acids. As DNA, the CDR3 is TGCAGTGCTAGAGAGGCAGCCGCCTCAGGCGGCTACACCTTC. Residues: CSAREAAASGGYTF.